This T cell receptor beta chain was obtained from a study of identical twins. The study's findings and limits: One should note that invariant MAIT and iNKT cells could partly confound zero-insertion analyses. Beta out-of-frame sequences displayed a weaker excess of sharing between twins. Sequences that were out-of-frame, alpha and twin-shared displayed an excess of low generation probability.

TCRdb analysed the 5' RACE reads with MiXCR anew, one entry per CDR3 protein. Of 500,000 or so distinct CDR3 sequences listed, over 11% are singletons. On this clonotype itself: Antigen: not known.

This sample also appeared in a second study, on yellow fever vaccine responses in identical twins.

The specimen sequenced was CD4+ T cells sorted from blood. The TCR sequence derives from a young woman in good health.

The CDR3: CASSENPGPKNIQYF. CDR3 nucleotides: TGTGCCAGCAGTGAGAATCCGGGCCCCAAAAACATTCAGTACTTC. This chain joins TRBV2 and TRBJ2-4; the D is unclear. V lost 3 bases and J 2 bases, leaving 11 bases between the germline ends. This CDR3 has 15 residues. The germline CDR1 and CDR2 sequences are SNHLY and FYNNEI.